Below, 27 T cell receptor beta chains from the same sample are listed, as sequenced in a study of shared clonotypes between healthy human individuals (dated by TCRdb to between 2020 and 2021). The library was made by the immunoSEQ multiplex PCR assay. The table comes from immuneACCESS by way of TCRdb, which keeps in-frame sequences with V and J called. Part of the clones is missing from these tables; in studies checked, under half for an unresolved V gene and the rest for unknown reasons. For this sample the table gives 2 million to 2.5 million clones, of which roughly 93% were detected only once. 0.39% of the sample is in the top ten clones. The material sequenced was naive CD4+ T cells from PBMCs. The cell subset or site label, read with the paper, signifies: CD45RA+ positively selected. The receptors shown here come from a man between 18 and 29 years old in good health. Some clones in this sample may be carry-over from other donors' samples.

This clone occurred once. In nucleotides, the CDR3 is TGTGCCAGCAGTGGGGGGGAAACTAACTATGGCTACACCTTC. It specifies CASSGGETNYGYTF. The rearrangement joins TRBV6-1 to TRBJ1-2; TRBD1 is a possible D gene (5 bases). Trimming shortened V by 4 bases and J by 0 bases, and 9 bases separated the two germline ends. The V gene's germline CDR1 is MNHNS and CDR2 SASEGT. This CDR3 is built from 14 residues.

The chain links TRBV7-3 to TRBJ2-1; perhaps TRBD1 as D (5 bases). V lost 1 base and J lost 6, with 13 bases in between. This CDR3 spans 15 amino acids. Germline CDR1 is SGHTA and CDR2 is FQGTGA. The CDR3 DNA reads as TGTGCCAGCAGCTTAATGAATGGGGCGAGCAATGAGCAGTTCTTC. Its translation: CASSLMNGASNEQFF.

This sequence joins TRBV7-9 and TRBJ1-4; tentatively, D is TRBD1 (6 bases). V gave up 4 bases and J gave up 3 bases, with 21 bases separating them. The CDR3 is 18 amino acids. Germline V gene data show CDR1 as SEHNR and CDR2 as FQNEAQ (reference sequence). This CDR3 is CASSYPPPHRASNEKLFF. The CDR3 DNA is TGTGCCAGCAGCTATCCTCCTCCCCACAGGGCGTCTAATGAAAAACTGTTTTTT. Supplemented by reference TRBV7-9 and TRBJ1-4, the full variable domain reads DTGVSQNPRHKITKRGQNVTFRCDPISEHNRLYWYRQTLGQGPEFLTYFQNEAQLEKSRLLSDRFSAERPKGSFSTLEIQRTEQGDSAMYLCASSYPPPHRASNEKLFFGSGTQLSVL.

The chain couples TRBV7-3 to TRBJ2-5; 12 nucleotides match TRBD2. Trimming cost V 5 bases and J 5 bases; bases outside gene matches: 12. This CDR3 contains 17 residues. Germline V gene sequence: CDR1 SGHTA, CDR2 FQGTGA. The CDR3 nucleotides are TGTGCCAGCAGCCCGGGCAACGGACTAGCGGGATTCGAGACCCAGTACTTC. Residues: CASSPGNGLAGFETQYF.

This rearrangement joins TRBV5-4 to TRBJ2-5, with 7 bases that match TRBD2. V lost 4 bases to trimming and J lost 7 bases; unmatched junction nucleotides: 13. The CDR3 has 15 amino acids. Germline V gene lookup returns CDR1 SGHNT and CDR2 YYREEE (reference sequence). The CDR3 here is CASSVTTSAAGTQYF. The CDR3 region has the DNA TGTGCCAGCAGCGTGACTACTAGCGCCGCAGGGACCCAGTACTTC.

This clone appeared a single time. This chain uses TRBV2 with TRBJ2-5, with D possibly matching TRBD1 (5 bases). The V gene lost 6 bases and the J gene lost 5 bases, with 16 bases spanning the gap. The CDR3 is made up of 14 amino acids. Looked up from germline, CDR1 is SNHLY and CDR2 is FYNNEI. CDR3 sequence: CASRDSGMPETQYF. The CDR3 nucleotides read TGTGCCAGCAGAGACAGTGGGATGCCGGAGACCCAGTACTTC. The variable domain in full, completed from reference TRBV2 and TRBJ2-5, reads EPEVTQTPSHQVTQMGQEVILRCVPISNHLYFYWYRQILGQKVEFLVSFYNNEISEKSEIFDDQFSVERPDGSNFTLKIRSTKLEDSAMYFCASRDSGMPETQYFGPGTRLLVL.

The CDR3 reads CASTGYNEQFF. The CDR3 DNA reads TGTGCCAGCACCGGATACAATGAGCAGTTCTTC. The chain links TRBV7-9 to TRBJ2-1; D remains ambiguous. The germline CDR1 and CDR2 sequences are SEHNR and FQNEAQ (reference sequence). This CDR3 is 11 amino acids long. V was shortened by 7 bases and J by 4 bases, with 5 bases between the two germline ends.

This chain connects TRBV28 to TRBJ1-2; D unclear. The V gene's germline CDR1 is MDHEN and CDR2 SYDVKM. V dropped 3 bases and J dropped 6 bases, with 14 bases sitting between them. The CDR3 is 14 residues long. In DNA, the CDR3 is TGTGCCAGCAGTTTGGGAGGGAGGAACCATGGCTACACCTTC. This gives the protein CASSLGGRNHGYTF.

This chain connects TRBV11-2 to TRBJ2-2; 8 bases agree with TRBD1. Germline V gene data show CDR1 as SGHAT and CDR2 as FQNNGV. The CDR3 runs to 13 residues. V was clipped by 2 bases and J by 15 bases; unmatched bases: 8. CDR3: CASSLMWTGKMFF. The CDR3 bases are TGTGCCAGCAGCTTAATGTGGACAGGGAAGATGTTTTTT.

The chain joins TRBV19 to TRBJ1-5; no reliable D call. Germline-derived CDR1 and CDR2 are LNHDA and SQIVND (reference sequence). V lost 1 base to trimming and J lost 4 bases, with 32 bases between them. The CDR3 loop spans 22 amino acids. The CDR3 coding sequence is TGTGCCAGTAGTATAGGTCAGGTCGGTCGTTCCGGGGTTGCCGTTGGGAATCAGCCCCAGCATTTT. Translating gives CASSIGQVGRSGVAVGNQPQHF. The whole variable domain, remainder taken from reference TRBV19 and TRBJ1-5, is DGGITQSPKYLFRKEGQNVTLSCEQNLNHDAMYWYRQDPGQGLRLIYYSQIVNDFQKGDIAEGYSVSREKKESFPLTVTSAQKNPTAFYLCASSIGQVGRSGVAVGNQPQHFGDGTRLSIL.

In DNA form, the CDR3 reads TGTGCCAGCAGTTACTCGAACACGCTGAACACTGAAGCTTTCTTT. This encodes CASSYSNTLNTEAFF. The chain has TRBV6-5 and TRBJ1-1; D remains unclear. Germline V gene data show CDR1 as MNHEY and CDR2 as SVGAGI. The CDR3 totals 15 residues. The germline V and J ends were trimmed by 0 bases and 0 bases, with 8 bases remaining between them.

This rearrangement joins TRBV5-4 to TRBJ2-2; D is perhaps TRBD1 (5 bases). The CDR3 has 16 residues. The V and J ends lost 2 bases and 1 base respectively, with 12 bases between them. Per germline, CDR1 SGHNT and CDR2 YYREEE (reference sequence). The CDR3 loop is CASSLVGAGNTGELFF. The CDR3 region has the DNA TGTGCCAGCAGCTTAGTTGGGGCAGGGAACACCGGGGAGCTGTTTTTT.

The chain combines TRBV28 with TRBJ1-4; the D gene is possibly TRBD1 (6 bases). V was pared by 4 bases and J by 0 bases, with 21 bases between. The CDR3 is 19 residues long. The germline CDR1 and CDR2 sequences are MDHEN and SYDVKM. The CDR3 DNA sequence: TGTGCCAGCAGTTATGACAGGTTTTTACGATCCGCAACTAATGAAAAACTGTTTTTT. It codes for CASSYDRFLRSATNEKLFF.

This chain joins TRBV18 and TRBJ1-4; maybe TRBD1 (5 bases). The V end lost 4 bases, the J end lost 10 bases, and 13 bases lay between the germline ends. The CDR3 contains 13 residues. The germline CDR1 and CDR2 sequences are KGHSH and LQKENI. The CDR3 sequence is CASSQNERGKLFF. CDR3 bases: TGTGCCAGCTCACAGAACGAAAGGGGAAAACTGTTTTTT.

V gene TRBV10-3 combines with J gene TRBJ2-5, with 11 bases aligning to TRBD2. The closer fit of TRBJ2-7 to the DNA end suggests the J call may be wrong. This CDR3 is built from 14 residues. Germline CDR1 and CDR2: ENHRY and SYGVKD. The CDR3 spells CAISGGLAVYEQYF. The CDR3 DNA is TGTGCCATCAGTGGGGGACTAGCGGTTTACGAGCAGTACTTC.

Here the CDR3 reads CASSVRAGSEETQYF. Written as DNA, the CDR3 is TGTGCCAGCAGCGTACGAGCGGGGAGCGAGGAGACCCAGTACTTC. The chain combines TRBV5-4 with TRBJ2-5; 7 bases map to TRBD2. Trimming removed 4 bases from V and 5 bases from J; junction bases left unmatched: 11. Germline V lookup: CDR1 SGHNT, CDR2 YYREEE (reference sequence). The CDR3 runs 15 residues.

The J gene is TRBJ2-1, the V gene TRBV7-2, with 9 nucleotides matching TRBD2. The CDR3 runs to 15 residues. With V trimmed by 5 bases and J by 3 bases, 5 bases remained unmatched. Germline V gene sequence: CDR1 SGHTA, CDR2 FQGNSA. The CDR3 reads CASSLSSGDYNEQFF. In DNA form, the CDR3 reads TGTGCCAGCAGCCTCTCTAGCGGGGACTACAATGAGCAGTTCTTC.

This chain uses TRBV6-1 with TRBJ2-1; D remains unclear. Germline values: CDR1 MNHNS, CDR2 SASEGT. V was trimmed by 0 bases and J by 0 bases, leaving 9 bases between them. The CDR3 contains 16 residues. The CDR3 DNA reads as TGTGCCAGCAGTGAAGCGGTGTTAATCTCCTACAATGAGCAGTTCTTC. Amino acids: CASSEAVLISYNEQFF.

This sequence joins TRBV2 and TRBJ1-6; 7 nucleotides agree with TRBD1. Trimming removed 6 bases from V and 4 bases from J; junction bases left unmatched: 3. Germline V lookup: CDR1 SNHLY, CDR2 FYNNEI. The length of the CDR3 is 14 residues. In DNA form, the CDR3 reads TGTGCCAGCAGCCGGGACAGATATAATTCACCCCTCCACTTT. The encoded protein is CASSRDRYNSPLHF.

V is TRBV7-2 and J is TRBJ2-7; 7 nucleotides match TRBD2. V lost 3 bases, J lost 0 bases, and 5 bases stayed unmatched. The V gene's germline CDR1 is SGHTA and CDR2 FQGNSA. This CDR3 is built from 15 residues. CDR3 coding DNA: TGTGCCAGCAGCTTCGGGGGAGGGAGCTCCTACGAGCAGTACTTC. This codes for CASSFGGGSSYEQYF.

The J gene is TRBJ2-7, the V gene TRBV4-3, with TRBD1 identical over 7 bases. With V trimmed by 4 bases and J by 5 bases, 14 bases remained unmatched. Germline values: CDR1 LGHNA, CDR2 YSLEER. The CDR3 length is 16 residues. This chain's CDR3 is CASSRDRRDSPHEQYF. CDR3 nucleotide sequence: TGCGCCAGCAGCCGAGACCGTCGGGACAGCCCCCACGAGCAGTACTTC.

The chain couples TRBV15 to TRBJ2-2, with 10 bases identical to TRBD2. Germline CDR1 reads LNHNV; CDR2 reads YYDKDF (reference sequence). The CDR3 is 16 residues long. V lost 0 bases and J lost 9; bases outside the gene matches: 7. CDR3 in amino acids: CATSREGLAVPRELFF. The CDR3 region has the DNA TGTGCCACCAGCAGAGAAGGACTAGCGGTTCCCCGGGAGCTGTTTTTT.

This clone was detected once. The CDR3 is CASSAESYEQYF. CDR3 nucleotides: TGTGCCAGCAGCGCAGAGTCGTACGAGCAGTACTTC. The gene calls are TRBV7-2 and TRBJ2-7; D is unresolved. Trimming removed 5 bases at V and 4 bases at J, with 9 bases between. There are 12 residues in the CDR3. Germline assignment: CDR1 SGHTA and CDR2 FQGNSA.

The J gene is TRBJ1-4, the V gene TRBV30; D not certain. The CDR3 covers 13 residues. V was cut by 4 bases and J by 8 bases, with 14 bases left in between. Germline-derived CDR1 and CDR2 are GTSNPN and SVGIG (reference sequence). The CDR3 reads CAWNLGFDEKLFF. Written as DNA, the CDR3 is TGTGCCTGGAACTTAGGGTTTGACGAAAAACTGTTTTTT.

The CDR3 sequence: CASSERAALGGYTF. The CDR3 nucleotides are TGTGCCAGCAGTGAAAGGGCGGCCTTAGGGGGCTACACCTTC. J is TRBJ1-2 and V is TRBV6-1; D unclear. V lost 2 bases to trimming and J lost 8 bases, with 15 bases between them. The CDR3 is made up of 14 amino acids. Germline-derived CDR1 and CDR2 are MNHNS and SASEGT.

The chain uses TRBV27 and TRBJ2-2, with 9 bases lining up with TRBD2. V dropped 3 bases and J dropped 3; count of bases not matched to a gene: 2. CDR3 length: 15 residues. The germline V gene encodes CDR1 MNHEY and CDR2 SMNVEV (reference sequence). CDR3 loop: CASSLREGHTGELFF. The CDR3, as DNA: TGTGCCAGCAGTTTGCGGGAGGGCCACACCGGGGAGCTGTTTTTT.

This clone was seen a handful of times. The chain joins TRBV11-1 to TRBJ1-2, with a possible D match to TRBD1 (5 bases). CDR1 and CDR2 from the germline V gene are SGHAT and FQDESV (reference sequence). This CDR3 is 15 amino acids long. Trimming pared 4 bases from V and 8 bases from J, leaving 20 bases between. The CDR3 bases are TGTGCCAGCAGCTCGCTCGGGGGGACTCCGAGAGGCTACACCTTC. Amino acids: CASSSLGGTPRGYTF.